This T cell receptor (beta chain) was retrieved from a study of blood T cell repertoires in COVID-19. For the study at large: PBMCs, B-cell-depleted T cells, or T cells provided the cDNA or gDNA that made up the material.

Per the authors' pipeline: Reference gene primers were amplified, and this amplification served to estimate nucleated cell counts. Sequenced by immunoSEQ multiplex PCR; TCRdb stores in-frame clones only, minus some. Clone size and the V and J calls come from that table; the DNA yielded D and trimming. The sample holds about 220,000 clones, around 89% seen once. Enrollees, about 18 to 89 years old, lived in fewer than 25 US areas. Self-reported history from a screening survey and questionnaire set each donor's cohort. Germline V gene sequence: CDR1 SGHAT, CDR2 FQNNGV. V shed 1 base and J shed 6 bases, with 13 bases lying between them. This CDR3 contains 16 residues.

This chain links TRBV11-2 with TRBJ1-6; a possible D gene is TRBD1 (5 bases). The sequenced sample consisted of PBMCs or T cells enriched from blood (not recorded which). This TCR was sampled from a woman aged 40 to 49 with acute COVID-19. CDR3 residues: CASSLGQKTGNSPLHF. CDR3 DNA sequence: TGTGCCAGCAGCTTAGGACAGAAGACGGGTAATTCACCCCTCCACTTT.